The rows below give T cell receptor beta chains drawn from one sample of a study of CD8+ T cells in alopecia areata. Some clones are missing from TCRdb's copy, which holds only in-frame ones; the method was immunoSEQ multiplex PCR. The table lists around 190,000 clones, around 64% of them singletons, with approximately 1.3% in the top ten. Source: CD4+ T cells sorted from blood, taken between weeks 49 and 50, from a patient treated with tofacitinib. The receptor source for this set is a human donor with alopecia areata. Both conserved end residues are part of each CDR3. A D gene is named only where the DNA matches it firmly. Size is stated for part of the rows, as once, few or many counts, or as a class when the clone is expanded.

.,TRBD1,TRBJ1-5,TRBV18,TGTGCCAGCTCACACGGGACAGATCAGCCCCAGCATTTT,CASSHGTDQPQHF
.,.,TRBJ2-5,TRBV11-2,TGTGCCAGCAGCGCCCGGACAGACTTGCCTAGAGAGACCCAGTACTTC,CASSARTDLPRETQYF
once,.,TRBJ2-7,TRBV7-2,TGTGCCAGCAGCTCCTTAATAGTGGGCTCCTACGAGCAGTACTTC,CASSSLIVGSYEQYF
few,.,TRBJ2-7,TRBV11-2,TGTGCCAGCAGCCTCCTGGCCCAGGGACGCTACGAGCAGTACTTC,CASSLLAQGRYEQYF
.,.,TRBJ1-2,TRBV29-1,TGCAGCGTTGATAAAAGGGGCTCGGTGGACTATGGCTACACCTTC,CSVDKRGSVDYGYTF
once,TRBD1,TRBJ1-1,TRBV7-3,TGTGCCAGCAGCTCAGGACAGGGCGACGCGGCTTTCTTT,CASSSGQGDAAFF
once,.,TRBJ2-2,TRBV25-1,TGTGCCAGCAGTGAATATAAAGGGGATATGGTCGGGGAGCTGTTTTTT,CASSEYKGDMVGELFF
.,TRBD1,TRBJ1-6,TRBV4-3,TGCGCCAGCAGCCAAGATCGACCGACAGGGTATTCACCCCTCCACTTT,CASSQDRPTGYSPLHF
.,.,TRBJ1-1,TRBV30,TGTGCCTGGAGTACGCGTAACACTGAAGCTTTCTTT,CAWSTRNTEAFF
.,TRBD1,TRBJ2-2,TRBV25-1,TGTGCCAGCAGTGATTGGCAGGGGGACACCGGGGAGCTGTTTTTT,CASSDWQGDTGELFF
few,.,TRBJ2-1,TRBV6-5,TGTGCCAGCAGTTACGGTGGGAAGGGCTCCTACAATGAGCAGTTCTTC,CASSYGGKGSYNEQFF
.,.,TRBJ1-5,TRBV20-1,TGCAGTGCTCTCCTACGGGAGGTCCAGCATTTT,CSALLREVQHF
.,.,TRBJ1-4,TRBV20-1,TGCAGTGCTAGAGGACCAGGGACCTCGTTTTTT,CSARGPGTSFF
.,.,TRBJ1-4,TRBV29-1,TGCAGCGTCCGCCGGGACGAAACTAATGAAAAACTGTTTTTT,CSVRRDETNEKLFF
once,.,TRBJ2-3,TRBV2,TGTGCCAGCAGCCTACAGGGACCAAACACAGATACGCAGTATTTT,CASSLQGPNTDTQYF
.,.,TRBJ1-1,TRBV5-1,TGCGCCAGCTCCCGAGGCGTAAACGCTGAAGCTTTCTTT,CASSRGVNAEAFF
.,TRBD1,TRBJ1-2,TRBV4-3,TGCGCCAGCAGCACATGGGACAGGGTAAACTATGGCTACACCTTC,CASSTWDRVNYGYTF
.,.,TRBJ1-1,TRBV30,TGTGCCTGGAGTGTAGGGAGGGCGAACACTGAAGCTTTCTTT,CAWSVGRANTEAFF
.,TRBD1,TRBJ2-7,TRBV5-1,TGCGCCAGCAGCCCGAAACTCCGGGACAGGGCCCATCATAGCTTC,CASSPKLRDRAHHSF
.,TRBD1,TRBJ2-3,TRBV2,TGTGCCAGCAGTGAAAGACAGGGGGCAGATACGCAGTATTTT,CASSERQGADTQYF
.,.,TRBJ1-1,TRBV2,TGTGCCAGCAGTGCCCCCCGGCGCGACACTGAAGCTTTCTTT,CASSAPRRDTEAFF
.,.,TRBJ1-4,TRBV29-1,TGCAGCGTTGGGAAGAATGAAAAACTGTTTTTT,CSVGKNEKLFF